This T cell receptor beta chain came from a study of T cells in Graves' hyperthyroidism and ophthalmopathy (dated by TCRdb to about 2019). General notes on the study: Peripheral blood samples were taken at initial diagnosis, before any treatment was given. TCR Vbeta CDR3 sequencing of roughly 140 peripheral blood samples (under 45 ophthalmopathy, 75 or so hyperthyroidism and roughly 17 progressor patients) is reported in the paper. The approximately 90 discovery patients were randomly split 7:3 into training and test sets. TCR V-J signatures able to tell the groups apart were searched for in a discovery cohort of 100 or so patients, of whom more than 40 had Graves' ophthalmopathy and around 56 had stable Graves' hyperthyroidism. After blood sampling, hyperthyroidism patients were treated with methimazole at a starting dose of 30 mg daily, and ophthalmopathy patients were treated with high-dose intravenous methylprednisolone. In over five Graves' hyperthyroidism patients, the study also compared T-cell repertoires from thyroid tissue with T-cell repertoires from blood. Prospective prediction of ophthalmopathy was tested in an independent validation cohort consisting of some 18 hyperthyroidism patients and approximately 16 patients who later progressed to ophthalmopathy. Results and caveats for the whole study, not just this receptor: No statistical method was used to set the sample size in advance, and investigators knew the group allocation. In cross-validation, a model built on a 13 V-J signature told ophthalmopathy apart from stable hyperthyroidism with less than 90% sensitivity and roughly 81% specificity, and in testing the same model reached 80%/75%. Blood samples also contained most of the expanded thyroid clonotypes (frequency above 0.001), which suggests that blood repertoires may reflect thyroid immune responses. During validation, the model predicted progression to ophthalmopathy a median of roughly six months ahead of onset, with approximately 70% sensitivity and almost 75% specificity.

Amplification of TCR beta CDR3 regions was carried out from RNA transcripts. The first round of RT-PCR for the TCR CDR3 was performed with the HTBI primer set and the Qiagen OneStep RT-PCR kit. Libraries were constructed in a second round of multiplex PCR, after which size selection and purification were performed. Paired-end sequencing of the libraries was performed with 100 bp reads on an Illumina HiSeq2000. As for the authors' bioinformatics: SOAPnuke was used to process the raw data, throwing out any read that contained adapters or uncalled bases, had a mean Phred below 15, or lacked an exact constant-primer or identifier match. High-quality paired reads were merged with COPE v1.2.5, and unique nucleotide sequences were defined as clonotypes. Clonotypes were aligned to IMGT TRBV, TRBD and TRBJ reference segments using MiTCR v1.1. The analysis was restricted to V-J combinations with a frequency above 0.0001, which together covered about 99% of the repertoires. The TCS score was defined as the ratio of F50 (clonal expansion) to E x V (chaos), calculated using BLOSUM62-based TCRdist between CDR3 peptides within each V-J. Welch's t-statistics and random forest reduced roughly 540 V-J features to 13, which were used in a naive Bayes classifier (R e1071). The Morisita-Horn index was used to measure how similar the thyroid and blood repertoires were. The public reads were reprocessed in TCRdb via fastp at Q25 and MiXCR, keeping in-frame beta chains. Duplicate CDR3 protein sequences are folded into a single record with the most common DNA and genes. In this record, the V and J calls reflect TCRdb's handling and not the investigators' own analysis. This sample holds about 840,000 distinct CDR3 sequences; 35% to 45% were observed only once. The ten biggest clones cover about 8.9% of the sample.

A patient counted as having stable Graves' hyperthyroidism if no progression to ophthalmopathy occurred over 18 months of follow-up. The hyperthyroidism patients were between 18 and 65 years old and newly diagnosed, with a disease duration of less than 2 months. The study excluded patients with uncontrolled infections, other autoimmune diseases, pregnancy or lactation. Diagnoses relied on clinical symptoms, serum thyroxine and TRAb, thyroid ultrasound and orbital computed tomography. PBMCs were isolated from 7.5 to 10 ml of fresh peripheral blood by Ficoll-Paque density gradient centrifugation. Total RNA was extracted using Trizol reagent, and RNA quality was assessed on an Agilent 2100 Bioanalyzer. Details on this clonotype: This receptor's antigen is unknown. No much larger clone is present one base from it, and per-base qualities are unavailable.

Ends trimmed: V by 10 bases, J by 8 bases; bases unmatched to a gene: 6. Including the terminal cysteine and phenylalanine, the CDR3 comprises 12 residues. Of all the DNA, just the CDR3 is kept, 36 bases in frame from base 1. Sequences MNHEY (CDR1) and SVGAGI (CDR2) are obtained from the germline V gene. The receptor chain draws on TRBV6-5 and TRBJ1-4; TRBD1 matches 8 bases in the middle. The clonotype comes from a man aged 18-30 years with Graves' hyperthyroidism. Sequenced: blood. Here the CDR3 is given as CATRTGFEKLFF. The bases are TGTGCCACCCGGACAGGGTTCGAAAAACTGTTTTTT.